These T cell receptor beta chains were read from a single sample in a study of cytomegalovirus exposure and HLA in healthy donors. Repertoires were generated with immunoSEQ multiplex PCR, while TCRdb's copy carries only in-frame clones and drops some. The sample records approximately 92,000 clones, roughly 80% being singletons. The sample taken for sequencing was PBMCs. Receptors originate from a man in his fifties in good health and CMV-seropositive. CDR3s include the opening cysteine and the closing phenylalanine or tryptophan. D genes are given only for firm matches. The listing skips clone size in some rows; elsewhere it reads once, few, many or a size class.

TGTGCCAGCAGTTCCACGACAGGGAGCTCCTACGAGCAGTACTTC | CASSSTTGSSYEQYF | few | TRBD1 | TRBJ2-7 | TRBV6-6
TGTGCCAGCATACACGGAGGGGAAGAGACCCAGTACTTC | CASIHGGEETQYF | . | . | TRBJ2-5 | TRBV5-6
TGTGCCAGCAGCTGGGACAGGGTCAACACTGAAGCTTTCTTT | CASSWDRVNTEAFF | . | TRBD1 | TRBJ1-1 | TRBV7-9
TGTGCCAGCAGCGCAACAGTAACCTACGAGCAGTACTTC | CASSATVTYEQYF | . | . | TRBJ2-7 | TRBV28
TGTGCCTGGGGGGGACTTTTAATGAACACTGAAGCTTTCTTT | CAWGGLLMNTEAFF | . | . | TRBJ1-1 | TRBV30
TGTGCCAGCTCACCACAGGTGGCAGGGGGCTCCTACGAGCAGTACTTC | CASSPQVAGGSYEQYF | few | TRBD1 | TRBJ2-7 | TRBV18
TGTGCCAGCAGTTTTACAACAAGCCAAGAGACCCAGTACTTC | CASSFTTSQETQYF | . | . | TRBJ2-5 | TRBV27
TGTGCCAGCAGCTCAGGGGAAGAGACCCAGTACTTC | CASSSGEETQYF | . | . | TRBJ2-5 | TRBV7-5
TGTGCCAGCAGCCCGAGCCGAGAGGAGGATACGCAGTATTTT | CASSPSREEDTQYF | . | . | TRBJ2-3 | TRBV7-3
TGTGCCAGCTCACTACAACAACAGGGTTCGGGTGAAAAACTGTTTTTT | CASSLQQQGSGEKLFF | once | . | TRBJ1-4 | TRBV18
TGTGCCAGCAGCTTAGGGGGCGAGACCGGGGAGCTGTTTTTT | CASSLGGETGELFF | . | . | TRBJ2-2 | TRBV7-6
TGCGCCAGCAGCCGGGTGACAGAGCAGACAGATACGCAGTATTTT | CASSRVTEQTDTQYF | . | . | TRBJ2-3 | TRBV4-1
TGTGCCAGCAGTCGGACAGGGGGAAGCGACATTCAGTACTTC | CASSRTGGSDIQYF | . | TRBD1 | TRBJ2-4 | TRBV7-2
TGTGCCAGCAGTCCACCAAGCATGAGCGGACTAGGACTCACAGATACGCAGTATTTT | CASSPPSMSGLGLTDTQYF | . | TRBD2 | TRBJ2-3 | TRBV13
TGTGCCATCAGTGAGTCAGGACTCACTAATTCACCCCTCCACTTT | CAISESGLTNSPLHF | . | . | TRBJ1-6 | TRBV10-3
TGTGCCAGCAGCCAGGGTGGCGAGCAGTACTTC | CASSQGGEQYF | few | . | TRBJ2-7 | TRBV5-6
TGTGCCAGCAGTGAACCCGGCGAGGTGTCGGAGACCCAGTACTTC | CASSEPGEVSETQYF | . | . | TRBJ2-5 | TRBV6-1
TGCGCCAGCAGCCAGTACGGGACAGGGTCGTCCTACGAGCAGTACTTC | CASSQYGTGSSYEQYF | . | TRBD1 | TRBJ2-7 | TRBV4-1
TGTGCCAGCTCACCAGCTCACAGGGTGGGCGAGCAGTACTTC | CASSPAHRVGEQYF | . | . | TRBJ2-7 | TRBV18
TGCGCCAGCAGCCCCCTAGGCTTTGAGCAGTTCTTC | CASSPLGFEQFF | . | . | TRBJ2-1 | TRBV4-1